A single sample is the source of the 29 T cell receptor beta chains below, sequenced in a study of blood T cell repertoires in COVID-19. Clones were sequenced by immunoSEQ multiplex PCR, and TCRdb holds only the in-frame ones, with some missing. The table lists approximately 110,000 clones, 70% to 80% of them singletons. Sequencing was done on a sample of peripheral blood. The receptors here all came from a man between 65 and 80 years old with active or convalescent COVID-19.

This chain links TRBV7-2 with TRBJ1-5; D perhaps matches TRBD1 (6 bases). Germline CDR1 SGHTA, CDR2 FQGNSA. This CDR3 region has 14 residues. V lost 4 bases to trimming and J lost 2 bases, with 9 bases between them. CDR3: CASSSHRGNQPQHF. The CDR3 DNA sequence: TGTGCCAGCAGCTCACACAGGGGCAATCAGCCCCAGCATTTT.

This chain uses TRBV29-1 with TRBJ2-6, with 9 bases lining up with TRBD1. The CDR3 spans 18 residues. CDR1 and CDR2 (germline): SQVTM, ANQGSEA. V lost 0 bases, J lost 0 bases, and 6 bases stayed unmatched. The CDR3 DNA is TGCAGCGTTGAAGATCGGGGGACAGGGAGCTCTGGGGCCAACGTCCTGACTTTC. Protein product: CSVEDRGTGSSGANVLTF.

CDR3 DNA: TGTGCCAGCAGGGACATAAGCACAGATACGCAGTATTTT. Amino acids: CASRDISTDTQYF. The chain links TRBV27 to TRBJ2-3; possibly TRBD1 for D (5 bases). The CDR3 is 13 residues long. Germline CDR1 is MNHEY and CDR2 is SMNVEV (reference sequence). The ends were cut back, 6 bases at V and 0 bases at J, with 7 bases in the middle.

This clone was counted a few times. The gene calls are TRBV10-2 and TRBJ2-6; 7 positions agree with TRBD2. The length of the CDR3 is 17 residues. Trimming removed 6 bases from V and 0 bases from J; junction bases left unmatched: 8. The germline gives CDR1 WSHSY, CDR2 SAAADI. CDR3 nucleotides: TGCGCCAGCAGGTCCGGGACTACTAACTCTGGGGCCAACGTCCTGACTTTC. Amino acid sequence: CASRSGTTNSGANVLTF.

The chain recombines TRBV14 with TRBJ2-1, with D maybe TRBD1 (6 bases). Germline V gene lookup returns CDR1 SGHDN and CDR2 FVKESK. V shed 3 bases and J shed 0 bases, with 12 bases lying between them. The CDR3 contains 16 residues. The DNA of the CDR3 is TGTGCCAGCAGCCAGTTTACAGGGAACTCCTACAATGAGCAGTTCTTC. It specifies CASSQFTGNSYNEQFF.

The chain recombines TRBV7-3 with TRBJ2-1, with D tentatively TRBD2 (5 bases). CDR1 SGHTA and CDR2 FQGTGA come from the germline V gene. The V end was cut by 1 base, the J end by 5 bases, with 9 bases between. The CDR3 totals 14 residues. This CDR3 is CASSLRGLHNEQFF. Written as DNA, the CDR3 is TGTGCCAGCAGCTTAAGAGGGTTACACAATGAGCAGTTCTTC.

This chain links TRBV5-5 with TRBJ1-2, with D possibly being TRBD1 (5 bases). In germline, CDR1 is SGHKS, CDR2 YYEKEE (reference sequence). The CDR3 spans 15 residues. Trimming removed 2 bases at V and 2 bases at J, with 13 bases between. The CDR3 loop reads CASSLTGSANYGYTF. The CDR3, as DNA: TGTGCCAGCAGCTTAACAGGCTCTGCAAACTATGGCTACACCTTC.

CDR3: CASSITEAGGYEQYF. The CDR3 bases are TGTGCCAGTAGTATCACTGAGGCAGGGGGCTACGAGCAGTACTTC. V gene TRBV19 combines with J gene TRBJ2-7; TRBD1 agrees at 7 bases. The CDR3 is 15 amino acids. CDR1 LNHDA and CDR2 SQIVND come from the germline V gene (reference sequence). Trimming removed 3 bases from V and 3 bases from J; junction bases left unmatched: 8.

J is TRBJ1-3 and V is TRBV5-1, with a possible D match to TRBD1 (5 bases). The CDR3 loop spans 15 amino acids. Germline V gene sequence: CDR1 SGHRS, CDR2 YFSETQ. V was pared by 2 bases and J by 3 bases, with 12 bases between. This CDR3 is CASSFGGEGGNTIYF. CDR3 sequence (DNA): TGCGCCAGCAGCTTTGGAGGGGAAGGTGGAAACACCATATATTTT. Based on the CDR3 plus reference TRBV5-1 and TRBJ1-3, the full variable domain is KAGVTQTPRYLIKTRGQQVTLSCSPISGHRSVSWYQQTPGQGLQFLFEYFSETQRNKGNFPGRFSGRQFSNSRSEMNVSTLELGDSALYLCASSFGGEGGNTIYFGEGSWLTVV.

This chain connects TRBV7-3 to TRBJ1-6; D remains unclear. V lost 2 bases, J lost 7 bases, and 12 bases lay in between. Germline loops: CDR1 SGHTA, CDR2 FQGTGA. CDR3 length equals 15 residues. The CDR3 DNA sequence: TGTGCCAGCAGCTTAGGTCCAGGCATCAATTCACCCCTCCACTTT. Translation gives CASSLGPGINSPLHF.

The table lists this clone with a count of one. The V and J genes are TRBV6-5 and TRBJ2-1, with TRBD2 identical over 9 bases. Germline V gene sequence: CDR1 MNHEY, CDR2 SVGAGI. The V and J ends lost 2 bases and 5 bases, in that order; junction bases with no gene match: 4. The CDR3 has 15 residues. CDR3 residues: CASSYQVAGDNEQFF. In nucleotides, the CDR3 is TGTGCCAGCAGTTACCAAGTAGCGGGGGACAATGAGCAGTTCTTC.

This chain's CDR3 is CSMRTGGSYEQYF. The CDR3 nucleotides are TGCAGCATGAGGACAGGGGGCTCCTACGAGCAGTACTTC. The chain links TRBV29-1 to TRBJ2-7; TRBD1 matches 10 bases. The CDR3 has 13 residues. CDR1 SQVTM and CDR2 ANQGSEA come from the germline V gene. V gave up 8 bases and J gave up 0 bases; unmatched junction bases: 4.

This clone was recorded only once. The J gene is TRBJ1-6, the V gene TRBV5-8; no definite D call. The germline gives CDR1 SGHTS, CDR2 YDEGEE. This CDR3 has 16 residues. V shed 0 bases and J shed 0 bases, with 7 bases lying between them. This chain's CDR3 is CASSLDESSYNSPLHF. For the CDR3, the DNA is TGTGCCAGCAGCTTGGACGAGAGCTCCTATAATTCACCCCTCCACTTT.

This rearrangement joins TRBV6-5 to TRBJ2-3, with 8 nucleotides matching TRBD2. V lost 5 bases, J lost 2 bases, and 6 bases stayed unmatched. This CDR3 has 15 residues. CDR1 and CDR2 from the germline V gene are MNHEY and SVGAGI. The CDR3 reads CASSISGGNTDTQYF. As DNA, the CDR3 is TGTGCCAGCAGTATCAGCGGGGGAAACACAGATACGCAGTATTTT.

The rearrangement joins TRBV7-9 to TRBJ2-7; D is perhaps TRBD1 (6 bases). The germline V gene has CDR1 SEHNR and CDR2 FQNEAQ (reference sequence). V lost 5 bases and J 4 bases, leaving 15 bases between the germline ends. The CDR3 consists of 14 residues. This chain's CDR3 is CASSPPRGVYEQYF. Written as DNA, the CDR3 is TGTGCCAGCAGCCCTCCCAGGGGAGTGTACGAGCAGTACTTC.

The chain joins TRBV20-1 to TRBJ2-1, with D uncertain. The CDR3 contains 11 residues. V lost 5 bases and J lost 9, with 11 bases in between. Germline-derived CDR1 and CDR2 are DFQATT and SNEGSKA (reference sequence). The CDR3 DNA follows: TGCAGTGCTCTAGGTACGGCTGAGCAGTTCTTC. Translated: CSALGTAEQFF.

A few counts support this clone. CDR3 DNA: TGTGCCAGCAGTTTCCCCTCGACAGGGTCCACCGGGGAGCTGTTTTTT. It translates to CASSFPSTGSTGELFF. The chain joins TRBV28 to TRBJ2-2; 7 bases are shared with TRBD1. The germline CDR1 and CDR2 sequences are MDHEN and SYDVKM. The V segment lost 3 bases and the J segment 4 bases; nucleotides outside the gene matches: 8. The CDR3 loop spans 16 amino acids. Complete variable domain (other parts from reference TRBV28 and TRBJ2-2): DVKVTQSSRYLVKRTGEKVFLECVQDMDHENMFWYRQDPGLGLRLIYFSYDVKMKEKGDIPEGYSVSREKKERFSLILESASTNQTSMYLCASSFPSTGSTGELFFGEGSRLTVL.

The rearrangement links TRBV28 to TRBJ2-3, with a weak D call TRBD2 (5 bases). Trimming stripped 8 bases from V and 2 bases from J, with 14 bases between. CDR1 is MDHEN and CDR2 is SYDVKM in the germline V gene. The CDR3 has 14 amino acids. CDR3 sequence (DNA): TGTGCCAGCGGGAGTACCCTATACACAGATACGCAGTATTTT. Translation: CASGSTLYTDTQYF.

A single count supports this clone. The CDR3 nucleotides read TGTGCCAGCAGTGAAGGGGTAGCGGGGGGGCAAGAGCAGTTCTTC. Translation gives CASSEGVAGGQEQFF. The genes are TRBV6-1 and TRBJ2-1, with 11 bases lining up with TRBD2. Germline lookup yields CDR1 MNHNS and CDR2 SASEGT. This CDR3 region has 15 residues. V shed 1 base, J shed 10 bases, and the junction held 6 bases outside the gene matches.

The genes are TRBV29-1 and TRBJ1-1, with 7 nucleotides matching TRBD1. The CDR3 has 14 residues. Germline-derived CDR1 and CDR2 are SQVTM and ANQGSEA. V was clipped by 5 bases and J by 3 bases; unmatched bases: 9. Here the CDR3 reads CSVRRQGKDTEAFF. CDR3 nucleotides: TGCAGCGTTAGGCGACAGGGCAAGGACACTGAAGCTTTCTTT.

The chain links TRBV28 to TRBJ2-7; D ambiguous. Germline CDR1 reads MDHEN; CDR2 reads SYDVKM. Trimming left V 8 bases short and J 1 base short, with 9 bases between. The CDR3 has 12 amino acids. CDR3 sequence reads: CASAKSSYEQYF. CDR3 DNA: TGTGCCAGCGCGAAAAGTTCCTACGAGCAGTACTTC.

Written as DNA, the CDR3 is TGCGCCAGCAGCAAGACTAGCGGGAGCTCCTACAATGAGCAGTTCTTC. As protein: CASSKTSGSSYNEQFF. This sequence joins TRBV5-1 and TRBJ2-1, with 12 bases identical to TRBD2. The CDR3 covers 16 residues. The germline gives CDR1 SGHRS, CDR2 YFSETQ. V lost 4 bases and J lost 0; bases outside the gene matches: 2.

This chain links TRBV11-2 with TRBJ1-2; 7 nucleotides match TRBD1. Losses at the gene ends were 5 bases for V and 8 bases for J; bases not matched to a gene: 14. CDR1 is SGHAT, CDR2 FQNNGV, per germline. The CDR3 loop spans 15 amino acids. CDR3 amino acids: CASSTPGTVPLGYTF. DNA for the CDR3: TGTGCCAGCAGCACGCCCGGGACAGTACCCCTAGGCTACACCTTC.

The chain links TRBV18 to TRBJ2-3; maybe TRBD2 (6 bases). Germline CDR1 KGHSH, CDR2 LQKENI. V lost 1 base and J 6 bases, leaving 14 bases between the germline ends. The CDR3 is 15 residues long. CDR3 amino acids: CASSPLDGSLDTQYF. DNA for the CDR3: TGTGCCAGCTCACCACTGGACGGGAGTTTGGATACGCAGTATTTT.

This chain joins TRBV5-1 and TRBJ1-2; TRBD1 aligns across 9 bases. V shed 1 base and J 5 bases; nucleotides not matched to a gene: 6. The germline gives CDR1 SGHRS, CDR2 YFSETQ. This CDR3 region has 15 residues. The CDR3 bases are TGCGCCAGCAGCTTGTCACGGACAGGGGCATATGGCTACACCTTC. Translation gives CASSLSRTGAYGYTF. Full variable domain (remainder filled in from reference TRBV5-1 and TRBJ1-2): KAGVTQTPRYLIKTRGQQVTLSCSPISGHRSVSWYQQTPGQGLQFLFEYFSETQRNKGNFPGRFSGRQFSNSRSEMNVSTLELGDSALYLCASSLSRTGAYGYTFGSGTRLTVV.

The chain employs TRBV11-2 and TRBJ2-3; 10 bases map to TRBD2. The length of the CDR3 is 15 residues. V gave up 7 bases and J gave up 0 bases; unmatched junction bases: 4. The germline V gene encodes CDR1 SGHAT and CDR2 FQNNGV. The CDR3 spells CASNRAGGSTDTQYF. The CDR3 nucleotides read TGTGCCAGCAACCGAGCGGGGGGGAGCACAGATACGCAGTATTTT.

The gene calls are TRBV7-9 and TRBJ1-2; TRBD1 aligns across 7 bases. Germline-derived CDR1 and CDR2 are SEHNR and FQNEAQ (reference sequence). This CDR3 spans 14 amino acids. V shed 5 bases and J 5 bases; nucleotides not matched to a gene: 8. In DNA, the CDR3 is TGTGCCAGCAGCATCCACAGGGGAGATTATGGCTACACCTTC. Translating it yields CASSIHRGDYGYTF.

The chain uses TRBV12-5 and TRBJ2-3; TRBD2 might be the D (7 bases). Germline CDR1 LGHNT, CDR2 FRNRAP. The ends were cut back, 0 bases at V and 2 bases at J, with 18 bases in the middle. The CDR3 consists of 18 residues. DNA of the CDR3: TGTGCTAGTGGTTTGGTAGGTTCCGTGCGGGGGCCCACAGATACGCAGTATTTT. This sequence encodes CASGLVGSVRGPTDTQYF.

This clone was picked up one time. V gene TRBV30 combines with J gene TRBJ1-6; D not certain. The V end lost 2 bases, the J end lost 4 bases, and 9 bases lay between the germline ends. The CDR3 runs to 14 residues. Germline values: CDR1 GTSNPN, CDR2 SVGIG (reference sequence). CDR3 sequence: CAWSRESYNSPLHF. Here the CDR3 DNA reads TGTGCCTGGAGTAGGGAGAGTTATAATTCACCCCTCCACTTT.